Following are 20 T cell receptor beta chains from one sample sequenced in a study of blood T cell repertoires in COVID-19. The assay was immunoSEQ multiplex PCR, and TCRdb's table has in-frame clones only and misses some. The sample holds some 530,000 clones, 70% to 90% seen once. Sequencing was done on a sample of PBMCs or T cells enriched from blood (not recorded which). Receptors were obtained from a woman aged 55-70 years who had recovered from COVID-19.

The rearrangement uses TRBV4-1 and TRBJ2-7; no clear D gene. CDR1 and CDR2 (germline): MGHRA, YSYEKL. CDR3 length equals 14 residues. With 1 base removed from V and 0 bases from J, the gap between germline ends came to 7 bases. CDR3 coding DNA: TGCGCCAGCAGCCAAGTGCACAGCTCCTACGAGCAGTACTTC. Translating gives CASSQVHSSYEQYF.

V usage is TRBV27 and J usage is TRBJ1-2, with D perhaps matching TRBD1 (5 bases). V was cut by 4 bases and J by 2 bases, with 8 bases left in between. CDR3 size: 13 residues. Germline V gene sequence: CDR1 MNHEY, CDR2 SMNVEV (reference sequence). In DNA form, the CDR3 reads TGTGCCAGCAGTTGGGGGGGAAACTATGGCTACACCTTC. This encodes CASSWGGNYGYTF.

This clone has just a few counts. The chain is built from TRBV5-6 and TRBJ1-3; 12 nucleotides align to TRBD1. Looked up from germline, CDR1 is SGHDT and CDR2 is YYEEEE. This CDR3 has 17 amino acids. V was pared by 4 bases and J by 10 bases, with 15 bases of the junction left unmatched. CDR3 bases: TGTGCCAGCAGCCCCACTTCCGGGACAGGGGGCGATCGGACCATATATTTT. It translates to CASSPTSGTGGDRTIYF. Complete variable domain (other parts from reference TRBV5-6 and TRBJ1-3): DAGVTQSPTHLIKTRGQQVTLRCSPKSGHDTVSWYQQALGQGPQFIFQYYEEEERQRGNFPDRFSGHQFPNYSSELNVNALLLGDSALYLCASSPTSGTGGDRTIYFGEGSWLTVV.

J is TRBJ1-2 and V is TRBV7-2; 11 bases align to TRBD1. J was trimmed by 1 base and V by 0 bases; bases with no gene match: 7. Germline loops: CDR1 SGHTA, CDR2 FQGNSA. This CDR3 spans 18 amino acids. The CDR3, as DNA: TGTGCCAGCAGCTTAGCACCTAGGACAGGGGGCTTTAACTATGGCTACACCTTC. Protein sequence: CASSLAPRTGGFNYGYTF.

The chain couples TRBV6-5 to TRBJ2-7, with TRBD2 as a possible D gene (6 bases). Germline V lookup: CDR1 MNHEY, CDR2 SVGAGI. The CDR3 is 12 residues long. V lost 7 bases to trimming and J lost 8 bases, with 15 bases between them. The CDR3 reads CASKEGSTQQYV. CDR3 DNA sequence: TGTGCCAGCAAGGAGGGATCTACTCAGCAGTACGTC.

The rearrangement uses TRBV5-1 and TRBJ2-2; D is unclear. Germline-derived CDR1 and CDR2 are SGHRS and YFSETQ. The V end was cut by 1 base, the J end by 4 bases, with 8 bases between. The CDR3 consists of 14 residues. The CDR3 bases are TGCGCCAGCAGCTTGAGCACGGTCACCGGGGAGCTGTTTTTT. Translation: CASSLSTVTGELFF.

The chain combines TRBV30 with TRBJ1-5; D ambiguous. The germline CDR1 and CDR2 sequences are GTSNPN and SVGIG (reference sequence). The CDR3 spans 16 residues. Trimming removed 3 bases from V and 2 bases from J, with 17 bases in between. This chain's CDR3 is CAWSENPGRGNQPQHF. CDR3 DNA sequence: TGTGCCTGGAGCGAAAACCCGGGAAGGGGCAATCAGCCCCAGCATTTT.

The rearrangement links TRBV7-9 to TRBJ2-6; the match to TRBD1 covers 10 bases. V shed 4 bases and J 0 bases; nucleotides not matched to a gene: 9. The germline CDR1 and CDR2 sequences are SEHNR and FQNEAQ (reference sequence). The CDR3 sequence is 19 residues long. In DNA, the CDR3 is TGTGCCAGCAGCTCAAGACAGGGGGCTTTGGACTCTGGGGCCAACGTCCTGACTTTC. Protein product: CASSSRQGALDSGANVLTF. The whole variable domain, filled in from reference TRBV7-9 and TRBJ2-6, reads DTGVSQNPRHKITKRGQNVTFRCDPISEHNRLYWYRQTLGQGPEFLTYFQNEAQLEKSRLLSDRFSAERPKGSFSTLEIQRTEQGDSAMYLCASSSRQGALDSGANVLTFGAGSRLTVL.

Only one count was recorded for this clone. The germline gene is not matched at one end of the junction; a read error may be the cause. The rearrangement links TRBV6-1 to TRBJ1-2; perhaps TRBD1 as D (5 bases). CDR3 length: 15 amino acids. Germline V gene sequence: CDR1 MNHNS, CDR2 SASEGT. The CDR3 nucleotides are TGTGCCAGCAGCGAAGAGGAGGGGTTCGGCTATGGCTACACCTTC. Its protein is CASSEEEGFGYGYTF.

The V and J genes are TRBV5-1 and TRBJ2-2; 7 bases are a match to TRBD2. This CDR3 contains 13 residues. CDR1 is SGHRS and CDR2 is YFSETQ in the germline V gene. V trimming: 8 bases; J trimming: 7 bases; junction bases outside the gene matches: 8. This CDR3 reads CARYKRGCGELFF. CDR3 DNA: TGCGCCAGATATAAGCGGGGTTGCGGGGAGCTGTTTTTT. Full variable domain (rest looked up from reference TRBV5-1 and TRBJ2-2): KAGVTQTPRYLIKTRGQQVTLSCSPISGHRSVSWYQQTPGQGLQFLFEYFSETQRNKGNFPGRFSGRQFSNSRSEMNVSTLELGDSALYLCARYKRGCGELFFGEGSRLTVL.

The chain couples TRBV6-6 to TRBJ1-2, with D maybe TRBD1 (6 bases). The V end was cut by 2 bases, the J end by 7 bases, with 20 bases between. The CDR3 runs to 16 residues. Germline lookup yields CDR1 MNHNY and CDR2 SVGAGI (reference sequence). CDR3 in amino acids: CASSYGRGGASGGYTF. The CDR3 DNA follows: TGTGCCAGCAGTTACGGTAGGGGGGGCGCTTCCGGTGGCTACACCTTC.

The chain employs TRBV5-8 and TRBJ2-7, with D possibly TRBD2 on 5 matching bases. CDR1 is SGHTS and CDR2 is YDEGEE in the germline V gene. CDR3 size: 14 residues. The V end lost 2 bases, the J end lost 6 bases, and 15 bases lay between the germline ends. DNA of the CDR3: TGTGCCAGCAGCTTTGGACCGGATACTAGCGAGCAGTACTTC. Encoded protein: CASSFGPDTSEQYF.

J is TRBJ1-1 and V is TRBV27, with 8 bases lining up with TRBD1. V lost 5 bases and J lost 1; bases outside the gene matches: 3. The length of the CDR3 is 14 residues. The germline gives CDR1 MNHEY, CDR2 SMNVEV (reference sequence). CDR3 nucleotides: TGTGCCAGCAGTCTGGACAGGGCGAACACTGAAGCTTTCTTT. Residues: CASSLDRANTEAFF.

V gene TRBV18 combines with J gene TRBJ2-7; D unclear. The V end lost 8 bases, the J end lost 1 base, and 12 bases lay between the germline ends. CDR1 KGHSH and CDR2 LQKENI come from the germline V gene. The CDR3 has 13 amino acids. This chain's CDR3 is CASRGSTSYEQYV. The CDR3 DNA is TGTGCCAGCCGAGGAAGTACTTCCTACGAGCAGTACGTC.

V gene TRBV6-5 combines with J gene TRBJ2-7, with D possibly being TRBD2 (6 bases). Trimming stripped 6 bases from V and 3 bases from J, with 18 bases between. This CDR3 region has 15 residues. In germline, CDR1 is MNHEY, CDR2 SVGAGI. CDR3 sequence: CASRAGQGRIYEQYF. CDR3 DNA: TGTGCCAGCAGGGCGGGGCAGGGAAGGATCTACGAGCAGTACTTC.

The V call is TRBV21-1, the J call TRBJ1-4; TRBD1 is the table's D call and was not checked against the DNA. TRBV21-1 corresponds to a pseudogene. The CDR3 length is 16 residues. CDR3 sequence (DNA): TGTGCCAGCAGCACAAACAGCACAGGGAGAAATGAAAAACTGTTTTTT. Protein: CASSTNSTGRNEKLFF.

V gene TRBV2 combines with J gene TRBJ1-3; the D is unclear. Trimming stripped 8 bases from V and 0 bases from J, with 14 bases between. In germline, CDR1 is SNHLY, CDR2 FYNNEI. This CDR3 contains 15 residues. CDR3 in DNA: TGTGCCAGCCCCGGACCGGGGAGCTCTGGAAACACCATATATTTT. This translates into CASPGPGSSGNTIYF.

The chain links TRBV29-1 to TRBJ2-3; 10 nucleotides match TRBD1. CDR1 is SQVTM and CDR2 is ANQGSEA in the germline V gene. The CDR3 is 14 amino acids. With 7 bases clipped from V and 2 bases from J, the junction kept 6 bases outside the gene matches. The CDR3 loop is CSAQTGGFTDTQYF. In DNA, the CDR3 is TGCAGCGCCCAGACAGGGGGCTTCACAGATACGCAGTATTTT.

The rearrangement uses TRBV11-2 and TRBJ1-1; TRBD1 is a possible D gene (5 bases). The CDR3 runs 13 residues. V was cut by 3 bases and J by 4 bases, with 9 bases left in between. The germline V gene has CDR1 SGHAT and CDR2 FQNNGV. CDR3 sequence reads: CASSFQGPTEAFF. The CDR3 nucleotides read TGTGCCAGCAGCTTTCAGGGTCCCACTGAAGCTTTCTTT.

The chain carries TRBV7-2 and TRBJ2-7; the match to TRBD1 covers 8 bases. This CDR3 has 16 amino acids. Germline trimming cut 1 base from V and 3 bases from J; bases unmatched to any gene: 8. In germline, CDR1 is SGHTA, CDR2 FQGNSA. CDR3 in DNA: TGTGCCAGCAGCTTAGGGGAGAGGACAGGGCTCTACGAGCAGTACGTC. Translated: CASSLGERTGLYEQYV.